These T cell receptor beta chains were read from a single sample in a study of T cell responses to AZD1222 COVID-19 vaccine. Sequencing was performed with immunoSEQ multiplex PCR; in TCRdb, only in-frame clones are kept and a portion is missing. The repertoire has around 160,000 clones, 88% of them found once; the top ten carry more than 13%. Sequenced here: peripheral blood, sampled on day 0 of AZD1222 vaccination. The source is an adult in good health. Each CDR3 is given with its conserved first and last residue. Some rows have no size entry. The others give once, few or many, or a class for an expanded clone.

size: NA
J: TRBJ1-2
V: TRBV5-6
length: 15
CDR3: CASSLRDRAGIGYTF

size: NA
J: TRBJ1-1
V: TRBV19
length: 16
CDR3: CASTSDRWGGNTEAFF

size: NA
J: TRBJ2-3
V: TRBV6-1
length: 13
CDR3: CASSEKSADTQYF

size: NA
J: TRBJ1-2
V: TRBV18
length: 13
CDR3: CASSGQGRNGYTF

size: NA
J: TRBJ1-5
V: TRBV2
length: 15
CDR3: CASTLLGTEDQPQHF

size: NA
J: TRBJ2-3
V: TRBV5-1
length: 14
CDR3: CASSLGQRADTQYF

size: NA
J: TRBJ2-7
V: TRBV19
length: 13
CDR3: CASRRPGSDEQYF

size: NA
J: TRBJ2-7
V: TRBV2
length: 13
CDR3: CASSEGGYLEQYF

size: NA
J: TRBJ2-3
V: TRBV4-2
length: 17
CDR3: CASSQVGLAGGTDTQYF

size: NA
J: TRBJ2-1
V: TRBV28
length: 11
CDR3: CASSNYNEQFF

size: NA
J: TRBJ2-5
V: TRBV20-1
length: 10
CDR3: CSARWETQYF

size: NA
J: TRBJ2-6
V: TRBV19
length: 16
CDR3: CASSPGTVSGANVLTF

size: NA
J: TRBJ2-3
V: TRBV5-1
length: 17
CDR3: CASRRRASGGPGDTQYF

size: few
J: TRBJ1-6
V: TRBV2
length: 14
CDR3: CASSLGESNSPLHF

size: NA
J: TRBJ1-2
V: TRBV9
length: 17
CDR3: CASSATPGTGFFSGYTF

size: NA
J: TRBJ2-2
V: TRBV10-3
length: 14
CDR3: CAISESEAAGELFF

size: few
J: TRBJ1-5
V: TRBV30
length: 14
CDR3: CAWTHSGFNQPQHF

size: NA
J: TRBJ2-7
V: TRBV2
length: 12
CDR3: CASSDRQYEQYF

size: NA
J: TRBJ1-6
V: TRBV6-1
length: 16
CDR3: CVSSERRGRLGSPLHF

size: NA
J: TRBJ1-3
V: TRBV7-2
length: 16
CDR3: CASSFGQGASGNTIYF

size: once
J: TRBJ2-1
V: TRBV7-9
length: 15
CDR3: CASSLRLAGYNEQFF

size: NA
J: TRBJ1-2
V: TRBV27
length: 14
CDR3: CASKSGDLRYGYTF

size: NA
J: TRBJ2-7
V: TRBV5-1
length: 14
CDR3: CASSLGARSNEQYF

size: NA
J: TRBJ1-1
V: TRBV9
length: 16
CDR3: CASSVDPGTGGTEAFF

size: NA
J: TRBJ1-1
V: TRBV5-1
length: 14
CDR3: CASSLHGGNTEAFF

size: NA
J: TRBJ2-7
V: TRBV28
length: 15
CDR3: CASRVLPSSSYEQYF

size: NA
J: TRBJ1-2
V: TRBV7-9
length: 14
CDR3: CASSLGNRPYGYTF

size: NA
J: TRBJ1-3
V: TRBV7-2
length: 19
CDR3: CASSSAGTGGEVGGNTIYF

size: NA
J: TRBJ1-5
V: TRBV19
length: 15
CDR3: CASTPRGTTGQPQHF

size: once
J: TRBJ1-1
V: TRBV15
length: 13
CDR3: CATSREISTEAFF

size: NA
J: TRBJ2-3
V: TRBV6-4
length: 15
CDR3: CASSEGRESTDTQYF

size: NA
J: TRBJ1-1
V: TRBV3-1/TRBV3-2
length: 15
CDR3: CASSRQGARSPEAFF

size: NA
J: TRBJ2-5
V: TRBV18
length: 13
CDR3: CASSISVQETQYF

size: NA
J: TRBJ2-7
V: TRBV29-1
length: 11
CDR3: CSVEDPREQYF

size: NA
J: TRBJ1-2
V: TRBV28
length: 10
CDR3: CASGSYGYTF

size: NA
J: TRBJ1-2
V: TRBV3-1/TRBV3-2
length: 12
CDR3: CASSPSDYGYTF